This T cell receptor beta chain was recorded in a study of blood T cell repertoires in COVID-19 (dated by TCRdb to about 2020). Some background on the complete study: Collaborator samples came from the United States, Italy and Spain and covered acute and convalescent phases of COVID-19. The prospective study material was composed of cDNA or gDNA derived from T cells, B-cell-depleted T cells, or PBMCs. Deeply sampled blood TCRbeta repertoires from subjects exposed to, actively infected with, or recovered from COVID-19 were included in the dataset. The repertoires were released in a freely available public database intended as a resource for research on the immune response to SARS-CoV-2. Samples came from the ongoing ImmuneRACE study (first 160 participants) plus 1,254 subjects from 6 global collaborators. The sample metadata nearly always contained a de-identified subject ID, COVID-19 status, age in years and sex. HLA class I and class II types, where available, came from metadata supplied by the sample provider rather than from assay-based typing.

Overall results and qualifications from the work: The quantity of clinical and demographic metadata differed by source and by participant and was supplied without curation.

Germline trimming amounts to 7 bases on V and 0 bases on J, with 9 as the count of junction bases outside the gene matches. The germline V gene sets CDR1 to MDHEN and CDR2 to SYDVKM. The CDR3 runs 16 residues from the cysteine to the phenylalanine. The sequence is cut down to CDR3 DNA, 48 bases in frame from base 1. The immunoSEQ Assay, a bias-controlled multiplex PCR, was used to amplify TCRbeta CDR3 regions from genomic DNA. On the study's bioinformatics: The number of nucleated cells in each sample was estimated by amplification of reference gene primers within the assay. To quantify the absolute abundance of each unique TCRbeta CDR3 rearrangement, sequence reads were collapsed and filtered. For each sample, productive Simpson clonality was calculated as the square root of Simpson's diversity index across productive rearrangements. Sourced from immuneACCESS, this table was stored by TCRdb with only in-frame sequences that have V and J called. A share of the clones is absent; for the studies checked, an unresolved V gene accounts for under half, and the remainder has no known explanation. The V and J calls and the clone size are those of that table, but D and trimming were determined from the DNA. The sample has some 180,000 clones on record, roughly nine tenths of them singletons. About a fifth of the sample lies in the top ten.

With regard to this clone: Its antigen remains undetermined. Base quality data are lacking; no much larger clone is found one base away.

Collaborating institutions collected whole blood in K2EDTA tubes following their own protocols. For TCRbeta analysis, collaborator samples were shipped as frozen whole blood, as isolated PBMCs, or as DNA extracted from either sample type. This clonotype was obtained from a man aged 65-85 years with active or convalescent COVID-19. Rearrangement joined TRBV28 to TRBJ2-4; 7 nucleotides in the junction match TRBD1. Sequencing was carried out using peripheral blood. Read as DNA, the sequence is TGTGCCAGCACCCGAGGGGGCTCGGGAGCCAAAAACATTCAGTACTTC. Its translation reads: CASTRGGSGAKNIQYF.